Below, 17 T cell receptor beta chains from the same sample are listed, as sequenced in a study of cytomegalovirus exposure and HLA in healthy donors. PCR was performed using 60 Vbeta and 13 Jbeta primers. Only in-frame clones appear in the TCRdb table, and some are missing; sequencing was by immunoSEQ multiplex PCR. Among 140,000 to 150,000 clones listed, approximately 67% were seen once. The sequenced sample was PBMCs. These receptors were obtained from a woman aged 60 to 75 in good health and CMV-seronegative.

This clone appeared a few times. The chain combines TRBV28 with TRBJ2-7; 7 bases align to TRBD2. CDR1 and CDR2 (germline): MDHEN, SYDVKM. CDR3 size: 14 residues. V dropped 3 bases and J dropped 8; count of bases not matched to a gene: 10. CDR3 bases: TGTGCCAGCAGTTTGCGCCCGACTAGCCTCCAGCAGTACTTC. Encoded protein: CASSLRPTSLQQYF.

The V call is TRBV6-1, the J call TRBJ2-2; the D gene is possibly TRBD1 (5 bases). Trimming removed 0 bases at V and 5 bases at J, with 10 bases between. This CDR3 contains 15 residues. CDR1 and CDR2 (germline): MNHNS, SASEGT. CDR3 in DNA: TGTGCCAGCAGTGAAGCTAGGGGTAGGACCGGGGAGCTGTTTTTT. Translating it yields CASSEARGRTGELFF.

To note about this clone: The same CDR3 also results from other DNA sequences found in this sample. The genes are TRBV7-2 and TRBJ2-5, with TRBD2 matching over 11 bases. The V gene end was trimmed by 5 bases and the J gene end by 5 bases; junction bases not matched to a gene: 10. The CDR3 has 16 amino acids. Germline V lookup: CDR1 SGHTA, CDR2 FQGNSA. CDR3 protein: CASSRSGTSGRETQYF. The CDR3 nucleotides are TGTGCCAGCAGCAGATCCGGGACTAGCGGACGGGAGACCCAGTACTTC. The entire variable domain, with the rest obtained from reference TRBV7-2 and TRBJ2-5, is as follows: GAGVSQSPSNKVTEKGKDVELRCDPISGHTALYWYRQSLGQGLEFLIYFQGNSAPDKSGLPSDRFSAERTGGSVSTLTIQRTQQEDSAVYLCASSRSGTSGRETQYFGPGTRLLVL.

This clone was observed at least ten times. The chain carries TRBV9 and TRBJ2-7; D is unclear. This CDR3 is 14 amino acids long. Per germline, CDR1 SGDLS and CDR2 YYNGEE. V lost 3 bases and J lost 0, with 10 bases in between. DNA of the CDR3: TGTGCCAGCAGCGGCGGAGTAAACTCCTACGAGCAGTACTTC. It codes for CASSGGVNSYEQYF.

This chain uses TRBV28 with TRBJ2-1; 7 bases map to TRBD2. Unmatched junction bases numbered 4, after V lost 8 bases and J lost 3 bases. The V gene's germline CDR1 is MDHEN and CDR2 SYDVKM. The CDR3 has 13 residues. CDR3 DNA: TGTGCCAGCGGGGGGGGATACTACAATGAGCAGTTCTTC. Translating it yields CASGGGYYNEQFF.

The chain joins TRBV12-5 to TRBJ2-7; 9 bases agree with TRBD1. This CDR3 region has 15 residues. Per germline, CDR1 LGHNT and CDR2 FRNRAP. V lost 6 bases, J lost 2 bases, and 8 bases stayed unmatched. CDR3 coding DNA: TGTGCTAGTGGATCGGGACAGGGAGACACCTACGAGCAGTACTTC. This translates into CASGSGQGDTYEQYF.

Here the CDR3 DNA reads TGTGCCATCTGGCCCGGGGGGCATCCCGGGGAGCTGTTTTTT. It specifies CAIWPGGHPGELFF. The chain couples TRBV5-6 to TRBJ2-2; the D gene is possibly TRBD2 (7 bases). Germline V gene lookup returns CDR1 SGHDT and CDR2 YYEEEE. This CDR3 has 14 amino acids. Trimming took 9 bases from V and 6 from J, leaving 18 bases between them.

This clone was detected only a few times. V usage is TRBV2 and J usage is TRBJ2-5, with 7 bases fitting TRBD1. The last part of the DNA fits TRBJ2-7 better; the J call may be wrong. In germline, CDR1 is SNHLY, CDR2 FYNNEI. The CDR3 is made up of 13 amino acids. The CDR3 spells CASKGQSGYEQYF. Written as DNA, the CDR3 is TGTGCCAGCAAGGGACAGAGCGGCTACGAGCAGTACTTC.

The chain is built from TRBV18 and TRBJ2-7; perhaps TRBD1 as D (5 bases). This CDR3 region has 13 residues. Germline V gives CDR1 KGHSH, CDR2 LQKENI. Trimming removed 2 bases from V and 3 bases from J, with 8 bases in between. The CDR3 DNA is TGTGCCAGCTCACCAGGGGCGAACTACGAGCAGTACTTC. Translated, it gives CASSPGANYEQYF.

V gene TRBV9 combines with J gene TRBJ2-7; D call uncertain. Deletions cut 3 bases from V and 6 bases from J, with 10 bases between. This CDR3 is built from 12 residues. Germline V CDR1 and CDR2: SGDLS, YYNGEE. CDR3 nucleotide sequence: TGTGCCAGCAGCGGCCTCGGGTCCGAGCAGTACTTC. This codes for CASSGLGSEQYF.

The rearrangement links TRBV6-5 to TRBJ1-2; TRBD1 agrees at 7 bases. The CDR3 is 15 amino acids. Germline V gene sequence: CDR1 MNHEY, CDR2 SVGAGI. Trimming cost V 6 bases and J 5 bases; bases outside gene matches: 12. This chain's CDR3 is CASRPSGQKKYGYTF. Written as DNA, the CDR3 is TGTGCCAGCAGGCCCTCGGGACAGAAAAAATATGGCTACACCTTC.

Only a few counts were recorded for this clone. The chain recombines TRBV11-2 with TRBJ1-2, with D possibly TRBD1 on 6 matching bases. Trimming removed 3 bases at V and 2 bases at J, with 13 bases between. This CDR3 has 15 amino acids. CDR1 and CDR2 (germline): SGHAT, FQNNGV. The DNA of the CDR3 is TGTGCCAGCAGCTTCTGGCAGGGGCCAAACTATGGCTACACCTTC. Amino acids: CASSFWQGPNYGYTF.

The chain carries TRBV11-3 and TRBJ1-2; TRBD1 matches at 7 bases. The germline V gene encodes CDR1 SGHNT and CDR2 YENEEA. V lost 4 bases and J lost 0; bases outside the gene matches: 8. The CDR3 runs 16 residues. The CDR3 DNA reads TGTGCCAGCAGCTCGACCGGGACAGCTACTAACTATGGCTACACCTTC. Translated, it gives CASSSTGTATNYGYTF.

This chain joins TRBV7-2 and TRBJ1-1, with D unresolved. The germline V and J ends were trimmed by 1 base and 8 bases, with 8 bases remaining between them. Looked up from germline, CDR1 is SGHTA and CDR2 is FQGNSA. The CDR3 totals 12 residues. This chain's CDR3 is CASSLGAEEAFF. The DNA for the CDR3 is TGTGCCAGCAGCTTAGGGGCAGAGGAAGCTTTCTTT.

The J gene is TRBJ2-5, the V gene TRBV10-2; the match to TRBD2 covers 14 bases. The CDR3 spans 14 residues. Germline CDR1 WSHSY, CDR2 SAAADI. Losses at the gene ends were 8 bases for V and 4 bases for J; bases not matched to a gene: 3. The CDR3 nucleotides are TGCGCCAGCCGAGGACTAGCGGGGGGAGAGACCCAGTACTTC. This translates into CASRGLAGGETQYF.

This clone was observed a few times. This chain connects TRBV6-1 to TRBJ1-1, with 9 nucleotides matching TRBD1. The CDR3 spans 14 residues. With V trimmed by 6 bases and J by 0 bases, 2 bases remained unmatched. Germline CDR1 and CDR2: MNHNS and SASEGT. The CDR3 region is CASSGTGLNTEAFF. The CDR3 nucleotides read TGTGCCAGCAGCGGGACAGGGTTGAACACTGAAGCTTTCTTT.

The J gene is TRBJ1-1, the V gene TRBV6-5, with D perhaps matching TRBD1 (6 bases). The ends were cut back, 6 bases at V and 4 bases at J, with 9 bases in the middle. CDR3 length: 12 residues. Germline V gene sequence: CDR1 MNHEY, CDR2 SVGAGI. DNA of the CDR3: TGTGCCAGCAGGGCCAGGGGCACTGAAGCTTTCTTT. It yields the protein CASRARGTEAFF.